This T cell receptor (beta chain) emerged from a study of cytomegalovirus exposure and HLA in healthy donors. Notes on the study in general: In a later analysis, CMV-associated beta chains were mostly HLA-associated, it appeared. Beyond CMV serostatus, there was no information to go on about immune exposure. What TCR beta sequences reportedly achieved was accurate prediction of HLA-A and HLA-B alleles in most subjects.

This PCR relied on a set of 60 Vbeta primers and 13 Jbeta primers. In the original analysis: Around 12 million of some 80 million unique TCR beta chains were shared, per a later count. Only in-frame clones appear in the TCRdb table, and some are missing; sequencing was by immunoSEQ multiplex PCR. Clone size and the V and J calls come from that table; the DNA yielded D and trimming. The table records around 150,000 clones, around 90% of them present only once. This CDR3 region has 15 residues. The germline CDR1 and CDR2 sequences are MNHEY and SVGAGI. About this clone itself: What it binds is unknown.

The chain couples TRBV6-5 to TRBJ2-5, with TRBD2 identical over 7 bases. TRBJ2-7 explains the end of the DNA better; the J call may be wrong. The sequencing sample was made of PBMCs. This TCR was recovered from a woman in her 40s in good health and CMV-seronegative. CDR3 in DNA: TGTGCCAGCAGTTACGGCGCTAGCGGAACCTACGAGCAGTACTTC. Translation gives CASSYGASGTYEQYF.